This record concerns one TCR beta chain sequence. Its target is not known. Any gene name here is a mouse gene name. The read halts 4 residues ahead of the CDR3 end, with the missing end drawn from the germline J gene. It was with CD4, CD8alpha, NKG2D, NKG2ACE and other markers that pooled cutaneous lymph node cells were sorted. This entry is derived from a study of CD8+ T cells in alopecia areata. As for the study in general: Skin from roughly 6-12-month-old C3H/HeJ graft donors with spontaneous alopecia went to roughly 7-11-week-old female C3H/HeJ mice.

General study results and limits: Patients displayed less clarity in TCR sharing than mice, a finding possibly related to HLA. Clonality exceeded that of normal scalp in lesional scalp, most notably in alopecia totalis/universalis. The study also sequences resident alphabeta T cells of normal skin in scalp samples.

RNA, once extracted, was reverse transcribed into cDNA for use as the sequencing template. Using immunoSEQ multiplex PCR, the repertoire was profiled, and TCRdb retains in-frame clones only, with some absent. The repertoire yields about 300,000 clones, none seen only once; the top ten contain 0.9% to 1.5%. This CDR3 comprises 15 residues. Looked up from germline, CDR1 is LGHNA and CDR2 is YNLKQL (reference sequence). The sequence came from a C3H/HeJ mouse with alopecia areata. These mice share the MHC haplotype H2-k. Sequenced material: CD4+ T cells sorted from a lymph node. The V gene is TRBV5, the J gene TRBJ2-5, with 9 bases matching TRBD2. CDR3 bases read: TGTGCCAGCAGCCAAGTTGGGGGGGCCGTTGAC. The encoded protein is CASSQVGGAVD. Given in full, the CDR3 is CASSQVGGAVDTQYF.